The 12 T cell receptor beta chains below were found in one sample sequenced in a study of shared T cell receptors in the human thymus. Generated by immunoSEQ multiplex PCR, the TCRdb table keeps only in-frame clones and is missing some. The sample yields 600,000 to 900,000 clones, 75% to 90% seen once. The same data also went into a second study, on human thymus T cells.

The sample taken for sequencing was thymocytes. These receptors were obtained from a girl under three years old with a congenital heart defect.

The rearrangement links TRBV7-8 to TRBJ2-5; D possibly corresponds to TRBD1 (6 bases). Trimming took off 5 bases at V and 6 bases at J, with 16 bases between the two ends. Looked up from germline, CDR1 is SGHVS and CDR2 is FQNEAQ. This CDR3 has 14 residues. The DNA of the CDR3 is TGTGCCAGCAGCGGCCGGACAGTCTTAAAGACCCAGTACTTC. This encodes CASSGRTVLKTQYF.

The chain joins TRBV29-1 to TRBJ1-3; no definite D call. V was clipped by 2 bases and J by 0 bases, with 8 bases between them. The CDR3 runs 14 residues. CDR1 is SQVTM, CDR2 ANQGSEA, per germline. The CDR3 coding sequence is TGCAGCGTTGAAATTGGCAGCTCTGGAAACACCATATATTTT. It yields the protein CSVEIGSSGNTIYF.

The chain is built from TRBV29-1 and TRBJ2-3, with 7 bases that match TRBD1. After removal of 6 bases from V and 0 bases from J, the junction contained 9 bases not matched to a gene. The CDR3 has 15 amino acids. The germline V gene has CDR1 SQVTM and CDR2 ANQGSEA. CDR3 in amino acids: CSVAGTDTSTDTQYF. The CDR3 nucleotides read TGCAGCGTAGCTGGGACAGATACTAGCACAGATACGCAGTATTTT.

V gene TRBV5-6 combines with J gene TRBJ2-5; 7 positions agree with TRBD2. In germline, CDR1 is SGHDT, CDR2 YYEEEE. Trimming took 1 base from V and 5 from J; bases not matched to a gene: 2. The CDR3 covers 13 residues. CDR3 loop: CASSLLGGETQYF. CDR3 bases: TGTGCCAGCAGCTTGCTCGGGGGGGAGACCCAGTACTTC.

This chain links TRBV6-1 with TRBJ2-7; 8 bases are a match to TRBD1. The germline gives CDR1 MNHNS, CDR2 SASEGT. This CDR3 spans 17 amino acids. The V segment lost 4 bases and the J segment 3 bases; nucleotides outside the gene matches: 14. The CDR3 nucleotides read TGTGCCAGCAGTGCCCCGCAGGGGGCAGGGATCGTCTACGAGCAGTACTTC. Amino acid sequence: CASSAPQGAGIVYEQYF.

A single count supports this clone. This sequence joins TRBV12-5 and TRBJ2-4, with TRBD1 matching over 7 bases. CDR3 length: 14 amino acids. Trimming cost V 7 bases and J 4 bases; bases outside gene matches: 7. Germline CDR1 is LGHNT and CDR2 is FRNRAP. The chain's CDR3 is CASEPRDRKNIQYF. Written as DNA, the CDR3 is TGTGCTAGTGAACCCCGGGACAGAAAAAACATTCAGTACTTC.

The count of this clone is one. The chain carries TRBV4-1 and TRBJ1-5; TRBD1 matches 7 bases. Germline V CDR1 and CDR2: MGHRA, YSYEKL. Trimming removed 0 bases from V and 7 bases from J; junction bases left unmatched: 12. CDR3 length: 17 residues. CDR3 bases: TGCGCCAGCAGCCAAGATCCGAGACAGGGATTGTGGCAGCCCCAGCATTTT. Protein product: CASSQDPRQGLWQPQHF.

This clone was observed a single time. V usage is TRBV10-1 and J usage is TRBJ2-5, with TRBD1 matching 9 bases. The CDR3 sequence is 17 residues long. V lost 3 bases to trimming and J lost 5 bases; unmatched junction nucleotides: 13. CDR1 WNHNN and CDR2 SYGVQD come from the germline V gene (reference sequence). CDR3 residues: CASSEGEWGQGRETQYF. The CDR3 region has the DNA TGCGCCAGCAGTGAAGGGGAATGGGGACAGGGCCGGGAGACCCAGTACTTC.

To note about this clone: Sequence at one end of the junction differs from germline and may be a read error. The CDR3 here is CASSEARGSLF. The CDR3 DNA reads as TGTGCCAGCAGTGAAGCGCGGGGTTCATTGTTT. The chain employs TRBV6-1 and TRBJ1-1, with no clear D. The CDR3 length is 11 residues. The germline V gene encodes CDR1 MNHNS and CDR2 SASEGT.

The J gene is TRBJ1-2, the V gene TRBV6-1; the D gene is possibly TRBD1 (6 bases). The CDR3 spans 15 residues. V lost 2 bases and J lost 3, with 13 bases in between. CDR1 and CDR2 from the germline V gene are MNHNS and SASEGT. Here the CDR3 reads CASSEWGRGYYGYTF. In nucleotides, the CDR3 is TGTGCCAGCAGTGAATGGGGCAGGGGCTACTATGGCTACACCTTC.

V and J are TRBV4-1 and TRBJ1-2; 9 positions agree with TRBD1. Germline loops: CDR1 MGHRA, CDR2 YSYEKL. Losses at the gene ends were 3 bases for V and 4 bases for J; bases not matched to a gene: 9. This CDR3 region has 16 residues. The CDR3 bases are TGCGCCAGCAGCCACCCCGACAGGGGGGGCTCCTATGGCTACACCTTC. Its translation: CASSHPDRGGSYGYTF.

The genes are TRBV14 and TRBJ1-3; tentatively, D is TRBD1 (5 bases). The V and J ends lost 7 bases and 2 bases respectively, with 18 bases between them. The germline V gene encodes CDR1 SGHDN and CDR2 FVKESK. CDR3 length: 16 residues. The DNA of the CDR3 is TGTGCCAGCACCCTTGGAGGGGAGACGACTGGAAACACCATATATTTT. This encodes CASTLGGETTGNTIYF.